This T cell receptor (beta chain) was profiled in a study of T cells in Graves' hyperthyroidism and ophthalmopathy (dated by TCRdb to the late 2010s). Concerning the study at large: TCR V-J signatures able to tell the groups apart were searched for in a discovery cohort of some 97 patients, of whom approximately 40 had Graves' ophthalmopathy and about 60 had stable Graves' hyperthyroidism. Once sampling was done, hyperthyroidism patients were given methimazole at a starting dose of 30 mg daily, whereas ophthalmopathy patients were given high-dose intravenous methylprednisolone. The 75 to 100 discovery patients were randomly split 7:3 into training and test sets. Thyroid tissue and blood T-cell repertoires from roughly 6 Graves' hyperthyroidism patients were also compared in the study. Prospective prediction of ophthalmopathy was tested in an independent validation cohort of fewer than 20 hyperthyroidism patients and 15 to 17 patients who later progressed to ophthalmopathy. The paper reports TCR Vbeta CDR3 sequencing of some 140 peripheral blood samples: 40 to 45 ophthalmopathy, approximately 74 hyperthyroidism and around 17 progressor patients.

The TCR beta CDR3 regions were amplified from the RNA transcripts. The TCR CDR3 was subjected to a first round of RT-PCR using the HTBI primer set and the Qiagen OneStep RT-PCR kit. A second multiplex PCR round built the libraries, followed by size selection and purification. Libraries were sequenced paired-end with 100 bp reads on an Illumina HiSeq2000. Under the source paper's analysis protocol: Raw data were processed with SOAPnuke, discarding reads with adapters, uncalled bases, mean Phred below 15, or no exact constant-primer or identifier match. COPE v1.2.5 was used to merge high-quality paired reads, and clonotypes were defined as unique nucleotide sequences. MiTCR v1.1 was used to align clonotypes to the IMGT TRBV, TRBD and TRBJ reference segments. The analysis was restricted to V-J combinations with a frequency above 0.0001, which together covered 99% to 99.2% of the repertoires. The TCS score was defined as the ratio of F50 (clonal expansion) to E x V (chaos), calculated using BLOSUM62-based TCRdist between CDR3 peptides within each V-J. Welch's t-statistics and random forest reduced around 550 V-J features to 10 to 15, which were used in a naive Bayes classifier (R e1071). The similarity between thyroid and blood repertoires was quantified using the Morisita-Horn index. TCRdb's own reprocessing of the public reads used fastp at Q25 and MiXCR and kept productive beta chains. Entries are consolidated by CDR3 protein sequence, retaining the most common genes and DNA. The V and J calls here are based on TCRdb, not the publication. The sample contains about 95,000 distinct CDR3 sequences, approximately 40% of them found a single time. The ten largest account for approximately 10% of the sample.

A word on this clonotype: It has no known antigen specificity. Per-base qualities were not stored, and no clone one base away is much larger.

Stable Graves' hyperthyroidism was defined as no progression to ophthalmopathy during 18 months of follow-up. Hyperthyroidism patients were newly diagnosed, with disease duration under 2 months, and aged 18 to 65 years. Patients with uncontrolled infections, other autoimmune diseases, pregnancy or lactation were excluded. Clinical symptoms, serum thyroxine and TRAb, thyroid ultrasound, and orbital computed tomography formed the basis for the diagnoses. Total RNA was extracted with Trizol reagent, and quality was checked on an Agilent 2100 Bioanalyzer. Broader findings and caveats from the paper: Blood samples also contained most of the expanded thyroid clonotypes (frequency above 0.001), which suggests that blood repertoires may reflect thyroid immune responses. A model built on a 13 V-J signature distinguished ophthalmopathy from stable hyperthyroidism, reaching 85% to 90% sensitivity and 81% to 83% specificity in cross-validation and 80%/75% in testing. In validation, progression to ophthalmopathy was predicted by the model with around 71% sensitivity and about 72% specificity, a median of 6.5 months before onset. Sample size was not statistically predetermined, and blinding of investigators to group allocation was not performed.

V loses 10 bases of germline sequence and J loses 5 bases, and the interval between the two ends is 11 bases. Per the germline V gene, MDHEN is the CDR1 and SYDVKM is the CDR2. The CDR3 numbers 11 residues from cysteine through phenylalanine. Just CDR3 DNA is preserved here, 33 bases in frame from base 1. The chain uses TRBV28 and TRBJ1-1; the D gene cannot be named for sure. Sample: peripheral blood or thyroid tissue (not recorded which). The receptor was isolated from a woman aged 25 to 45 with Graves' hyperthyroidism. The CDR3 reads as follows: CATVILTEAFF. Read as DNA, the sequence is TGTGCCACTGTCATTTTAACTGAAGCTTTCTTT.